This T cell receptor (beta chain) was obtained from a study of control samples from healthy donors and cancer patients. Some clones are missing from TCRdb's copy, which holds only in-frame ones; the method was immunoSEQ multiplex PCR. Of about 140,000 clones listed, around 90% are singletons. The sequencing sample was made of blood. This TCR came from a young man in good health.

The CDR3 loop reads CASRPRDSHNSPLHF. In DNA form, the CDR3 reads TGTGCCAGCAGACCTAGGGACAGCCACAATTCACCCCTCCACTTT. The chain is built from TRBV27 and TRBJ1-6; 7 nucleotides line up with TRBD1. Per the germline V gene, CDR1 is MNHEY and CDR2 is SMNVEV (reference sequence). CDR3 length: 15 residues. Trimming cost V 6 bases and J 7 bases; bases outside gene matches: 9.